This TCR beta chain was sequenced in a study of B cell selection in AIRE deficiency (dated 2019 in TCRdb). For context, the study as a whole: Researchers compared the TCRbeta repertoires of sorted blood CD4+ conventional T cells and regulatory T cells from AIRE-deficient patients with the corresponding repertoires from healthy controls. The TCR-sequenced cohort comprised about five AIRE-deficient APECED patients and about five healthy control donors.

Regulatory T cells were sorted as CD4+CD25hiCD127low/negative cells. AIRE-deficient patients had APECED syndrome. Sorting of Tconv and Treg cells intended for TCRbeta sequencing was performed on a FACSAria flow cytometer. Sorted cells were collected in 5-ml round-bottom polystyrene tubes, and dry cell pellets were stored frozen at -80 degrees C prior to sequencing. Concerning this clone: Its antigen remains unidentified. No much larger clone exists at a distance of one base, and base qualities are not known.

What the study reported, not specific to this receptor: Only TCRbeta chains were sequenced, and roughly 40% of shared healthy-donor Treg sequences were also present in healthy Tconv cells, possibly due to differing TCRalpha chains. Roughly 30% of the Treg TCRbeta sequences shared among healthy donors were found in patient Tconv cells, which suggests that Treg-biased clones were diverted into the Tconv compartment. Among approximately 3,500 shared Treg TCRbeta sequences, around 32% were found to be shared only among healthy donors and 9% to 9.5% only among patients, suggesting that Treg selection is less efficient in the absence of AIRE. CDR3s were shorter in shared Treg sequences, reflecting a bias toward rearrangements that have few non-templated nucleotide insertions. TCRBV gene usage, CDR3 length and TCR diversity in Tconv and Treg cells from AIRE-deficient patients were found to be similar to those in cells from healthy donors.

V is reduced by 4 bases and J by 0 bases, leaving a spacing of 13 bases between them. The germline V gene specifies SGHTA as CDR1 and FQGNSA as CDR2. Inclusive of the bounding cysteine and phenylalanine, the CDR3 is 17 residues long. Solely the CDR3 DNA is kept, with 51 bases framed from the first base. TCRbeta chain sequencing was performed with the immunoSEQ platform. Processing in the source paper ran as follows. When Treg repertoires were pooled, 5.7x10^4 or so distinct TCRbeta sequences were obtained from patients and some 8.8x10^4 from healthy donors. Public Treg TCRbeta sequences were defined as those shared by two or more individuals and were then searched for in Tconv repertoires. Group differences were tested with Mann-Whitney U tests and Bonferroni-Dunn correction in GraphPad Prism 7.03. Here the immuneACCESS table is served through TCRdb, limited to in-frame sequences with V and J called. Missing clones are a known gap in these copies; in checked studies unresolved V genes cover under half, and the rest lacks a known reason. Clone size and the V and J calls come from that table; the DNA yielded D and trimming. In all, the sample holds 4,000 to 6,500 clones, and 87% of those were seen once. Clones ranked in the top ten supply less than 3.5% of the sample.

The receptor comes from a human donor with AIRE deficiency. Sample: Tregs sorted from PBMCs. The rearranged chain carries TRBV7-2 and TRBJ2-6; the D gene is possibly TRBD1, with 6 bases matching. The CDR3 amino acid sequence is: CASSYRVVGSGANVLTF. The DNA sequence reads TGTGCCAGCAGCTACAGGGTAGTGGGCTCTGGGGCCAACGTCCTGACTTTC.